The 8 T cell receptor beta chains given below trace back to one sample, sequenced in a study of blood T cell repertoires in COVID-19. Sequencing used immunoSEQ multiplex PCR; TCRdb keeps in-frame clones, though not all of them. The data contain just over 650,000 clones, 85% to 90% of them singletons. The sample comprised peripheral blood. The receptors were sampled from a woman between 18 and 29 years old with acute or convalescent COVID-19.

This sequence joins TRBV4-1 and TRBJ2-1; D remains ambiguous. CDR3 size: 14 residues. Germline CDR1 MGHRA, CDR2 YSYEKL. V was cut by 4 bases and J by 6 bases, with 13 bases left in between. CDR3 protein: CASSPVSWSNEQFF. For the CDR3, the DNA is TGCGCCAGCAGCCCCGTCTCTTGGAGCAATGAGCAGTTCTTC.

CDR3 DNA sequence: TGTGCCAGCAGCCTTAGCGGGGGGCTACAAGAGACCCAGTACTTC. This translates into CASSLSGGLQETQYF. The chain employs TRBV4-2 and TRBJ2-5, with 10 bases lining up with TRBD2. Germline V CDR1 and CDR2: LGHNA, YNFKEQ. This CDR3 contains 15 residues. The junction had 4 bases not matched to a gene; V was cut back by 4 bases and J by 2 bases.

The rearrangement joins TRBV5-6 to TRBJ1-1; maybe TRBD1 (5 bases). The CDR3 loop spans 13 amino acids. V lost 4 bases to trimming and J lost 1 base, with 8 bases between them. Germline CDR1 and CDR2: SGHDT and YYEEEE. The CDR3 reads CASSPTGNTEAFF. Written as DNA, the CDR3 is TGTGCCAGCAGCCCTACAGGGAACACTGAAGCTTTCTTT.

J is TRBJ1-3 and V is TRBV2; D not resolved. CDR1 is SNHLY and CDR2 is FYNNEI in the germline V gene. This CDR3 is 13 amino acids long. Trimming stripped 3 bases from V and 2 bases from J, with 5 bases between. The CDR3 sequence is CASSDFPGNTIYF. CDR3 coding DNA: TGTGCCAGCAGTGACTTTCCTGGAAACACCATATATTTT.

The chain joins TRBV5-1 to TRBJ2-7; 8 nucleotides align to TRBD2. In germline, CDR1 is SGHRS, CDR2 YFSETQ. V shed 2 bases and J 0 bases; nucleotides not matched to a gene: 10. The CDR3 is made up of 17 amino acids. The CDR3 spells CASSLFLAGSFSYEQYF. The CDR3 nucleotides are TGCGCCAGCAGCTTATTTCTAGCGGGCTCTTTCTCCTACGAGCAGTACTTC. Complete variable domain (other parts from reference TRBV5-1 and TRBJ2-7): KAGVTQTPRYLIKTRGQQVTLSCSPISGHRSVSWYQQTPGQGLQFLFEYFSETQRNKGNFPGRFSGRQFSNSRSEMNVSTLELGDSALYLCASSLFLAGSFSYEQYFGPGTRLTVT.

A remark on this clone: The same CDR3 is also encoded by other DNA sequences in this sample. Here the CDR3 reads CASSVGGGNQPQHF. The CDR3 DNA reads as TGTGCCAGCAGCGTCGGCGGGGGCAATCAGCCCCAGCATTTT. The genes are TRBV9 and TRBJ1-5; the D is unclear. Germline CDR1 reads SGDLS; CDR2 reads YYNGEE. The germline V and J ends were trimmed by 2 bases and 2 bases, with 8 bases remaining between them. The CDR3 covers 14 residues.

CDR3: CASALAGYLYNEQFF. The CDR3 DNA follows: TGCGCCAGCGCCCTGGCGGGCTATCTGTACAATGAGCAGTTCTTC. J is TRBJ2-1 and V is TRBV5-1; a possible D gene is TRBD2 (5 bases). Trimming cost V 7 bases and J 4 bases, with 18 bases left between them. The CDR3 covers 15 residues. Per germline, CDR1 SGHRS and CDR2 YFSETQ.

This rearrangement joins TRBV2 to TRBJ2-2, with a possible D match to TRBD1 (5 bases). CDR1 is SNHLY and CDR2 is FYNNEI in the germline V gene. The CDR3 sequence is 14 residues long. Trimming left V 4 bases short and J 6 bases short, with 12 bases between. The CDR3 DNA is TGTGCCAGCAGTGCGGACAATCTAGCCGGGGAGCTGTTTTTT. It codes for CASSADNLAGELFF.